This T cell receptor beta chain was sequenced during a study of T cells after yellow fever vaccination. CDR3 length: 14 amino acids. With 1 base removed from V and 0 bases from J, the gap between germline ends came to 4 bases. TCRdb processed the 5' RACE reads anew with MiXCR; each CDR3 protein has one entry. This table has around 590,000 distinct CDR3 sequences, approximately 13% appearing once. The material sequenced was PBMCs, taken on the day of the yellow fever booster vaccination. The TCR comes from a man younger than 45 who received the YFV17D yellow fever vaccine. The chain combines TRBV12-3 or TRBV12-4 with TRBJ1-3; D gene unclear. The CDR3 region is CASSLGLSGNTIYF. For the CDR3, the DNA is TGTGCCAGCAGTTTAGGGCTCTCTGGAAACACCATATATTTT.